The source of this TCR beta chain is a study of naive and memory T cell subsets. Study conclusions and caveats: From naive to CM, EM and EMRA, diversity decreased and Gini increased. Possibly reflecting memory cells re-expressing CD45RA, a few larger clonotypes occurred in naive repertoires, especially CD8. Each distinct alpha or beta sequence counts as one clonotype.

Both TRBC1 and TRBC2 were covered by a beta constant-region primer of two equimolar oligonucleotides. Ligated cDNA was amplified by four rounds of PCR with nested alpha and beta constant-region primers and SP2. Each CDR3 protein is one row after TCRdb ran MiXCR on the UMI-ligation and nested PCR reads. Among around 160,000 distinct CDR3 sequences listed, over 20% were seen once. This clonotype was picked up one time. The antigen is unknown. The germline V gene encodes CDR1 LGHDT and CDR2 YNNKEL (reference sequence). The CDR3 is made up of 14 amino acids. Germline trimming cut 9 bases from V and 0 bases from J; bases unmatched to any gene: 4.

Sequencing was carried out using naive CD4+ T cells from blood. This clonotype was obtained from a human donor in good health. The chain joins TRBV3-1 to TRBJ2-2; 7 positions agree with TRBD1. The chain's CDR3 is CASRQGTNTGELFF. DNA for the CDR3: TGTGCCAGTCGACAGGGAACGAACACCGGGGAGCTGTTTTTT. Filled out from reference TRBV3-1 and TRBJ2-2, the complete variable domain reads DTAVSQTPKYLVTQMGNDKSIKCEQNLGHDTMYWYKQDSKKFLKIMFSYNNKELIINETVPNRFSPKSPDKAHLNLHINSLELGDSAVYFCASRQGTNTGELFFGEGSRLTVL.